This TCR beta chain was identified in a study of blood T cell repertoires in COVID-19. The age range of participants was about 18 to 95 years, with residence in under 30 US areas. Self-reported history from a screening survey and questionnaire set each donor's cohort. Before being deemed recovered, Cohort 3 donors had two negative PCRs, clearance, or symptom resolution. The CDR3 is 13 residues long. V lost 1 base and J lost 3, with 7 bases in between. Source study methods: Quantification of nucleated cells was approximated via reference gene primer amplification. Some clones are missing from TCRdb's copy, which holds only in-frame ones; the method was immunoSEQ multiplex PCR. The V and J calls and clone size were taken over from that table, and D and trimming were inferred from the DNA. Seen here are about 250,000 clones, 75% to 90% observed once, and the top ten hold roughly 10%.

The V call is TRBV12-3 or TRBV12-4, the J call TRBJ2-7, with a possible D match to TRBD1 (5 bases). Sequenced sample: PBMCs or T cells enriched from blood (not recorded which). The receptor was derived from a man in his forties or fifties who had recovered from COVID-19. The CDR3: CASSLEGDYEQYF. CDR3 sequence (DNA): TGTGCCAGCAGTTTAGAAGGGGACTACGAGCAGTACTTC.